The 9 T cell receptor beta chains below all came from one sample that was sequenced in a study of blood T cells in healthy people across ages. A sample-barcoded 5' primer and a J-beta primer mix were used in a second PCR of about 6 to 11 cycles. From the 5' RACE reads, TCRdb called clonotypes with MiXCR, one entry per CDR3 protein. The repertoire holds about 900,000 distinct CDR3 sequences, roughly 52% seen once, with 10% to 15% in the top ten. The sample consisted of blood. Receptors originate from a man aged 25 to 40 in good health.

The V and J genes are TRBV27 and TRBJ1-1; unclear D gene. The germline V and J ends were trimmed by 6 bases and 4 bases, with 9 bases remaining between them. Per germline, CDR1 MNHEY and CDR2 SMNVEV (reference sequence). The CDR3 is 12 amino acids. Here the CDR3 DNA reads TGTGCCAGCAGGTCAGAGGGCACTGAAGCTTTCTTT. Translation: CASRSEGTEAFF.

The rearrangement joins TRBV18 to TRBJ2-5, with 7 nucleotides matching TRBD1. This CDR3 has 14 amino acids. V was pared by 2 bases and J by 1 base, with 1 base of the junction left unmatched. Germline V gives CDR1 KGHSH, CDR2 LQKENI. DNA of the CDR3: TGTGCCAGCTCACCATACAGGGGCCAAGAGACCCAGTACTTC. This encodes CASSPYRGQETQYF.

Remarks on this clonotype: A clone one base away is much larger, so this may be a read error. The V and J genes are TRBV5-5 and TRBJ1-4; D gene uncertain. The CDR3 is 15 residues long. Germline CDR1 SGHKS, CDR2 YYEKEE (reference sequence). The CDR3 is CASSSGRAANKKLFF. The DNA for the CDR3 is TGTGCCAGCAGTTCAGGCCGGGCAGCTAATAAAAAACTGTTTTTT.

The chain has TRBV20-1 and TRBJ2-4; D is tentatively TRBD1 or TRBD2 (5 bases each). This CDR3 is 13 amino acids long. V was trimmed by 4 bases and J by 5 bases, leaving 12 bases between them. Germline CDR1 reads DFQATT; CDR2 reads SNEGSKA (reference sequence). DNA of the CDR3: TGCAGTGCTAACGGGCCGGGACAAAACATTCAGTACTTC. It encodes CSANGPGQNIQYF.

The chain combines TRBV7-9 with TRBJ2-4; D is possibly TRBD2 (7 bases). Looked up from germline, CDR1 is SEHNR and CDR2 is FQNEAQ (reference sequence). CDR3 length: 13 residues. V was clipped by 4 bases and J by 6 bases, with 10 bases between them. The CDR3, as DNA: TGTGCCAGCAGCTCGGGGGGCGCAAACATTCAGTACTTC. This encodes CASSSGGANIQYF.

J is TRBJ1-1 and V is TRBV5-1; D possibly corresponds to TRBD1 (5 bases). This CDR3 region has 13 residues. Trimming removed 4 bases at V and 4 bases at J, with 11 bases between. Germline values: CDR1 SGHRS, CDR2 YFSETQ. The CDR3 protein is CASSAGTSTEAFF. CDR3 sequence (DNA): TGCGCCAGCAGCGCCGGGACGAGCACTGAAGCTTTCTTT.

The chain has TRBV6-5 and TRBJ2-2; 7 positions match TRBD1. The CDR3 is 16 residues long. The V gene's germline CDR1 is MNHEY and CDR2 SVGAGI. The J segment lost 6 bases and the V segment lost 2 bases, leaving 9 bases of the junction unmatched. The CDR3 loop reads CASSYRQGSHAGELFF. DNA for the CDR3: TGTGCCAGCAGTTACCGACAGGGATCGCACGCCGGGGAGCTGTTTTTT.

The chain links TRBV10-2 to TRBJ2-3; D is perhaps TRBD2 (6 bases). The CDR3 spans 15 residues. Trimming left V 7 bases short and J 1 base short, with 15 bases between. CDR1 is WSHSY and CDR2 is SAAADI in the germline V gene. The CDR3 reads CASTPTSLGTDTQYF. CDR3 DNA sequence: TGCGCCAGCACTCCGACTAGTCTGGGCACAGATACGCAGTATTTT.

The gene calls are TRBV12-3 or TRBV12-4 and TRBJ1-2, with a possible D match to TRBD1 (5 bases). This CDR3 region has 13 residues. The V end lost 4 bases, the J end lost 7 bases, and 13 bases lay between the germline ends. CDR3 in amino acids: CASSSGGPGGYTF. The CDR3, as DNA: TGTGCCAGCAGTTCCGGGGGTCCGGGTGGCTACACCTTC.